This TCR beta chain is from a study of blood T cell repertoires in COVID-19. Overall study: The United States, Italy and Spain provided the acute and convalescent COVID-19 samples.

In the original analysis: Amplifying reference gene primers gave estimates of nucleated cell counts. Repertoires were generated with immunoSEQ multiplex PCR, while TCRdb's copy carries only in-frame clones and drops some. V and J calls plus clone size are reproduced from that table; the DNA served to infer D and trimming. The sample shows about 210,000 clones, around four fifths of them seen only once. Germline-derived CDR1 and CDR2 are LNHDA and SQIVND (reference sequence). This CDR3 comprises 15 residues. V lost 4 bases, J lost 0 bases, and 12 bases lay in between. The sample consisted of peripheral blood. The rearrangement joins TRBV19 to TRBJ2-5; D is possibly TRBD2 (5 bases). The origin of this receptor is a woman aged 45-65 years with acute or convalescent COVID-19. CDR3 loop: CASSTGSSHQETQYF. The CDR3 region has the DNA TGTGCCAGTAGTACGGGATCAAGCCACCAAGAGACCCAGTACTTC. The full variable domain, completed using reference TRBV19 and TRBJ2-5, is DGGITQSPKYLFRKEGQNVTLSCEQNLNHDAMYWYRQDPGQGLRLIYYSQIVNDFQKGDIAEGYSVSREKKESFPLTVTSAQKNPTAFYLCASSTGSSHQETQYFGPGTRLLVL.